This T cell receptor (beta chain) emerged from a study of T cell clones after liver transplantation. Study-wide background: Without induction therapy, subjects received standard immunosuppression until 12-24 months post-transplant. Tolerant meant at least one year fully off immunosuppression without liver enzymes above twice normal. Regarding the study as a whole: Post-transplant time points were not standardized, so conclusions are preliminary. Migration into the graft, not deletion, may explain lost graft donor-reactive T cells.

Points on this clone: What it binds is not known.

The CDR3 covers 17 residues. Germline CDR1 SGDLS, CDR2 YYNGEE. V lost 3 bases and J lost 1, with 17 bases in between. Sequenced by immunoSEQ multiplex PCR; TCRdb stores in-frame clones only, minus some. The repertoire consists of tens of thousands of clones, with 80% to 90% occurring once and the leading ten covering about an eighth. The chain recombines TRBV9 with TRBJ2-1; no firm D call. The sample was CD8+ T cells from blood, taken 12 months after liver transplant. The receptor was derived from a human patient who received a liver transplant. Some T cells may be supplied by the graft donor. Here the CDR3 DNA reads TGTGCCAGCAGCGAGAGAGGTATGGGTAGGTCCTACAATGAGCAGTTCTTC. Translating gives CASSERGMGRSYNEQFF.